Listed below are T cell receptor beta chains from one sample, sequenced in a study of cytomegalovirus exposure and HLA in healthy donors. Produced via immunoSEQ multiplex PCR; TCRdb's table is partial and in-frame only. The table has 80,000 to 95,000 clones, 75% to 80% seen once. Sequencing was carried out using PBMCs. Receptors were obtained from a female donor in good health and CMV-seronegative. Both conserved end residues are part of each CDR3.

v_call	j_call	cdr3_aa
TRBV5-1	TRBJ2-6	CASGVGTPGANVLTF
TRBV6-5	TRBJ2-1	CASSRGGVEQFF
TRBV4-3	TRBJ2-1	CASSQDRSGLPYNEQFF
TRBV5-6	TRBJ1-2	CASSPRGPVYGYTF
TRBV5-6	TRBJ1-3	CASSRPGQGSGNTIYF
TRBV6-5	TRBJ1-3	CASSYSMTGSGNTIYF
TRBV5-1	TRBJ1-5	CASSLTPDQPQHF
TRBV6-5	TRBJ1-2	CASRFGTDYSYGYTF
TRBV5-1	TRBJ2-7	CASRRSGGPYEQYF
TRBV5-4	TRBJ2-5	CASSLDSGAETQYF
TRBV7-2	TRBJ2-1	CASSPGGGAGSGEQFF
TRBV7-8	TRBJ2-7	CASSLDPGSYEQYF
TRBV5-6	TRBJ2-2	CASTGGANTGELFF
TRBV6-6	TRBJ1-3	CASSYLAGVGNTIYF
TRBV7-9	TRBJ1-4	CASSLRGEINEKLFF
TRBV9	TRBJ2-7	CASSGTGFNDSPYEQYF
TRBV7-2	TRBJ2-2	CASSTGNRVTGELFF
TRBV2	TRBJ1-5	CASRGHRGAAGQPQHF
TRBV7-9	TRBJ2-2	CASIRAGQGSTGELFF
TRBV28	TRBJ2-5	CASSIPDRQETQYF
TRBV6-6	TRBJ2-7	CASRSQRFRSSYEQYF
TRBV7-2	TRBJ1-1	CASSPSLVGARTEAFF
TRBV13	TRBJ1-3	CASKPPESGNTIYF
TRBV30	TRBJ2-3	CAWDQQGVLHTQYF
TRBV6-6	TRBJ1-5	CASGDIDNQPQHF
TRBV6-5	TRBJ2-1	CASSYWGGTYNEQFF
TRBV28	TRBJ2-7	CASSLYGQGAYEQYF
TRBV25-1	TRBJ2-3	CASSGPLAGGPDTQYF
TRBV9	TRBJ2-2	CASSVAGAANTGELFF
TRBV7-2	TRBJ2-7	CASSSRAGVVYEQYF
TRBV6-5	TRBJ1-6	CASSPRGTYNSPLHF
TRBV10-3	TRBJ1-5	CAISESGASQPQHF
TRBV30	TRBJ1-2	CAWNQGAGYGYTF
TRBV19	TRBJ1-5	CASRDRGQPQHF
TRBV18	TRBJ1-2	CASSPAPGVYGYTF
TRBV7-2	TRBJ2-5	CASSYDRGLETQYF
TRBV2	TRBJ1-1	CASGRSTEAFF
TRBV6-5	TRBJ1-5	CASRAGNQPQHF
TRBV28	TRBJ2-2	CASTPSGRAGELFF
TRBV19	TRBJ1-1	CASSITEGHQNTEAFF
TRBV6-5	TRBJ1-4	CASRRAANEKLFF
TRBV15	TRBJ2-5	CATSRGDRVGQETQYF
TRBV25-1	TRBJ2-3	CASSDPGGRVGDTQYF
TRBV28	TRBJ2-3	CASSPRSPGTDTQYF
TRBV2	TRBJ1-1	CASRPPVNTEAFF
TRBV7-9	TRBJ1-1	CASSLDGGPAFF
TRBV19	TRBJ2-1	CASKTYGGEVGSEQFF
TRBV19	TRBJ1-1	CASSIQGGNTEAFF
TRBV7-9	TRBJ1-1	CASSAGGAGNTEAFF